This section outlines one T cell receptor (beta chain) sequence together with its context. A read error may explain this, as a much larger clone is one base away. No conserved phenylalanine or tryptophan ends this CDR3, so it is likely a read error. In TCRdb, the PCR reads were re-called with MiXCR into one record per CDR3 protein. The sample lists some 590,000 distinct CDR3 sequences, 25% occurring once. This sample stems from a study of molecular identifiers for immune sequencing clone quantification. The germline CDR1 and CDR2 sequences are SGHRS and YFSETQ. The CDR3 is made up of 16 amino acids. V shed 4 bases, J shed 2 bases, and the junction held 4 bases outside the gene matches. Isolation of naive CD8 T cells was achieved by sorting on a CD8+CD4-CCR7+CD45RA+ phenotype.

The V call is TRBV5-1, the J call TRBJ2-3; TRBD2 aligns across 13 bases. The clonotype originates from a human donor in good health. Some libraries in this study had Jurkat cell RNA spiked in. Sequencing used naive CD8+ T cells from blood, with Jurkat cell RNA spiked in. The subset denotes: FACS-sorted CD8+CD4-CCR7+CD45RA+ naive T cells. The CDR3 DNA sequence: TGCGCCAGCAGCATGACTAGCGGGGGGACCACAGATACGCAGTATTTA. This encodes CASSMTSGGTTDTQYL.